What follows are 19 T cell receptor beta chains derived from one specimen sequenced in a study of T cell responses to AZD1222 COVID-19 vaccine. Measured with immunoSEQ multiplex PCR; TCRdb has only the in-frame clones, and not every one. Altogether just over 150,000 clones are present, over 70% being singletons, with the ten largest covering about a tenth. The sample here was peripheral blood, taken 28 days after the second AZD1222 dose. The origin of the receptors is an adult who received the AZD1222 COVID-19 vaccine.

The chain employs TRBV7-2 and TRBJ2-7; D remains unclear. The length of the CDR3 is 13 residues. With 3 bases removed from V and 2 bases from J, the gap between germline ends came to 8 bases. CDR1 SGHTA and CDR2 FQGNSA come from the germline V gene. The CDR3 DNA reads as TGTGCCAGCAGCTTCGGCCCAGCCTACGAGCAGTACTTC. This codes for CASSFGPAYEQYF.

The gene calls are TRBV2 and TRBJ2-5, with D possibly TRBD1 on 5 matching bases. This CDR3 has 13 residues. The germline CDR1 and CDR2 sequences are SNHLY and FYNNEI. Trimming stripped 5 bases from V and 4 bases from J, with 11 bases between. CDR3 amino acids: CASSTQAVETQYF. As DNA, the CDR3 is TGTGCCAGCAGTACACAGGCAGTAGAGACCCAGTACTTC.

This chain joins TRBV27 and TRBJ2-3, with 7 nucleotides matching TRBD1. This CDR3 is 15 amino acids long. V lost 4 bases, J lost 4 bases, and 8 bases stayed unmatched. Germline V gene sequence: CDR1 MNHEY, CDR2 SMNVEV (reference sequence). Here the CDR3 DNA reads TGTGCCAGCAGTTACCGACAGGGCATGGCAGATACGCAGTATTTT. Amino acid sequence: CASSYRQGMADTQYF.

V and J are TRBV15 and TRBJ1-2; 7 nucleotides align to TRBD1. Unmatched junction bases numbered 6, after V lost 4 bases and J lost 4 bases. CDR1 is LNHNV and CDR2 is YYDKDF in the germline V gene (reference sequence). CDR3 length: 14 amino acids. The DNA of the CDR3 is TGTGCCACCAGCACATCCGGGACAGCCTATGGCTACACCTTC. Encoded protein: CATSTSGTAYGYTF.

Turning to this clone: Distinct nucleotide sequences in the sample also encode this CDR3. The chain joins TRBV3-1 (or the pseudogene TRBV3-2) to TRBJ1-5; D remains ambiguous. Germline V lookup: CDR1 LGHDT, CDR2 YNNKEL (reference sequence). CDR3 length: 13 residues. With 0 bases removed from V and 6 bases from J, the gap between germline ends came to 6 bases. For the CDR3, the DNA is TGTGCCAGCAGCCAAGACCTAGGTCAGCCCCAGCATTTT. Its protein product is CASSQDLGQPQHF.

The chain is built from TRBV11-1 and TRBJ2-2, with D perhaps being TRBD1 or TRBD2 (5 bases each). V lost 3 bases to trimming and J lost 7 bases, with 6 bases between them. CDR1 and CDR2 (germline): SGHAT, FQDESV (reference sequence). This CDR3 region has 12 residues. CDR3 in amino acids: CASSLGVGELFF. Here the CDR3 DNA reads TGTGCCAGCAGCTTGGGGGTCGGGGAGCTGTTTTTT.

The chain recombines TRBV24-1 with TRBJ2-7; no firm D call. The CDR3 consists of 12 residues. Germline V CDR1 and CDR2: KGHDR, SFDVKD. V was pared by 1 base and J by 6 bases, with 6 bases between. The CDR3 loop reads CATSDFFGEQYF. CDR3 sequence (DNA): TGTGCCACCAGTGATTTTTTCGGCGAGCAGTACTTC.

The CDR3 region has the DNA TGTGCCAGCAGTTTATGGGGAGTGGGGGGGCGCCAGGAAAAACTGTTTTTT. Its translation is CASSLWGVGGRQEKLFF. The chain uses TRBV28 and TRBJ1-4, with a weak D call TRBD1 (6 bases). This CDR3 spans 17 amino acids. Germline V CDR1 and CDR2: MDHEN, SYDVKM. V was clipped by 0 bases and J by 8 bases, with 19 bases between them. The complete variable domain, with remaining parts taken from reference TRBV28 and TRBJ1-4, reads DVKVTQSSRYLVKRTGEKVFLECVQDMDHENMFWYRQDPGLGLRLIYFSYDVKMKEKGDIPEGYSVSREKKERFSLILESASTNQTSMYLCASSLWGVGGRQEKLFFGSGTQLSVL.

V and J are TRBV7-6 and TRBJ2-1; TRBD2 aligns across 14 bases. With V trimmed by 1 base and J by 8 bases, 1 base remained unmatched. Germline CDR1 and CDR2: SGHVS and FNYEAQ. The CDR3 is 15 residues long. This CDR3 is CASSLGLAGGDEQFF. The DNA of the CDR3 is TGTGCCAGCAGCTTAGGACTAGCGGGAGGGGATGAGCAGTTCTTC.

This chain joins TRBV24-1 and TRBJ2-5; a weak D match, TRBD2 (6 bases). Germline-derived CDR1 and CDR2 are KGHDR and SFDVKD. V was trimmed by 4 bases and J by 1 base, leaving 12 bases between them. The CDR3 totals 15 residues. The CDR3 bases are TGTGCCACCAGTGAACGCCGGGACTCCCAAGAGACCCAGTACTTC. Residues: CATSERRDSQETQYF.

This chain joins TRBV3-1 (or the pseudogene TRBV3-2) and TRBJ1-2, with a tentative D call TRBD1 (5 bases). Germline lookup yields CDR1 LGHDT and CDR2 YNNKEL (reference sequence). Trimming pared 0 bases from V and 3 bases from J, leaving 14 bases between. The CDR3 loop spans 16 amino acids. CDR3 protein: CASSQEGVDGDYGYTF. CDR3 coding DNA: TGTGCCAGCAGCCAAGAGGGGGTGGATGGTGACTATGGCTACACCTTC.

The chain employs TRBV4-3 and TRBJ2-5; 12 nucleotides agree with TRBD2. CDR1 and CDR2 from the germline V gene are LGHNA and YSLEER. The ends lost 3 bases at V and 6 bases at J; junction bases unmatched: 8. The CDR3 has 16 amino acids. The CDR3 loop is CASSQGLAGGSKTQYF. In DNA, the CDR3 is TGCGCCAGCAGCCAGGGTCTAGCGGGAGGGTCGAAGACCCAGTACTTC.

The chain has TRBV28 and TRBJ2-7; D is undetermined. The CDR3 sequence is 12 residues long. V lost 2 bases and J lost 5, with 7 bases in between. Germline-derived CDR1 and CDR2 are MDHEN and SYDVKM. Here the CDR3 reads CASSLMWDEQYF. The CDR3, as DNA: TGTGCCAGCAGTTTAATGTGGGACGAGCAGTACTTC.

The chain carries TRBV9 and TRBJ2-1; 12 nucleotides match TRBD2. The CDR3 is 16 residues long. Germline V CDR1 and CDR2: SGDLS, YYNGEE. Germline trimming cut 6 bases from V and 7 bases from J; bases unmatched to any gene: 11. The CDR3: CASTQGSSGRVNEQFF. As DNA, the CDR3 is TGTGCCAGCACTCAGGGGTCTAGCGGGAGGGTTAATGAGCAGTTCTTC.

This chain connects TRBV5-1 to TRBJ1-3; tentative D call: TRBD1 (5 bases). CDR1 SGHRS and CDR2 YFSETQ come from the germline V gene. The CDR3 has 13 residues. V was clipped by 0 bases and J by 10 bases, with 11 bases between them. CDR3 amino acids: CASSLDRSGTIYF. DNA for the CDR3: TGCGCCAGCAGCTTGGACAGGAGCGGGACCATATATTTT.

The CDR3 DNA sequence: TGCGCCAGCAGCCAAGATCGTGGCTTTAGGCAAGGTACGCAGTATTTT. Protein: CASSQDRGFRQGTQYF. The V call is TRBV4-3, the J call TRBJ2-3; no definite D call. Germline V CDR1 and CDR2: LGHNA, YSLEER. V dropped 0 bases and J dropped 8 bases, with 18 bases sitting between them. CDR3 size: 16 residues.

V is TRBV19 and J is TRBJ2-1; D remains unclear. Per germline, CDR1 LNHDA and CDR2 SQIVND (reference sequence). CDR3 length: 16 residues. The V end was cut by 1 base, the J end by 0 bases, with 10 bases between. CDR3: CASSIGIKSSYNEQFF. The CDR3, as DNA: TGTGCCAGTAGTATAGGGATTAAGAGCTCCTACAATGAGCAGTTCTTC.

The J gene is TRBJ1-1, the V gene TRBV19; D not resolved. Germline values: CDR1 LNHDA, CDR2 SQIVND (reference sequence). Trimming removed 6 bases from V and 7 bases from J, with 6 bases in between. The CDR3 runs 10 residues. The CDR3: CASRHIEAFF. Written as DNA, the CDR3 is TGTGCCAGTAGACACATTGAAGCTTTCTTT. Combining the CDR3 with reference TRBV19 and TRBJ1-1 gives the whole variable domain DGGITQSPKYLFRKEGQNVTLSCEQNLNHDAMYWYRQDPGQGLRLIYYSQIVNDFQKGDIAEGYSVSREKKESFPLTVTSAQKNPTAFYLCASRHIEAFFGQGTRLTVV.

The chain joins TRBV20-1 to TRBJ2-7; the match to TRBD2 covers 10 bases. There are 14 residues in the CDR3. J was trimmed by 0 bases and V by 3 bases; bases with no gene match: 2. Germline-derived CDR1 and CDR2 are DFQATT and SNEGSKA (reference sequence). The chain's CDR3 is CSASPSGSSYEQYF. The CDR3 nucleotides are TGCAGTGCTAGTCCTAGCGGGAGCTCCTACGAGCAGTACTTC.